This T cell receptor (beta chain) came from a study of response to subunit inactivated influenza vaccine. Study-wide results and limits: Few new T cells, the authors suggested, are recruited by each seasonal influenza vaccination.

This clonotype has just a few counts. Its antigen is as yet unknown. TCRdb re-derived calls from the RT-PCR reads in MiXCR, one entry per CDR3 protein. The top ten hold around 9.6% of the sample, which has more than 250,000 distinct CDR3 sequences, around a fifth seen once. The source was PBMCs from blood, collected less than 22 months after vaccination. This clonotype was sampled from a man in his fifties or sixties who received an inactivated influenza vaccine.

In nucleotides, the CDR3 is TGCGCCAGCAGCGGGACAGGGTCCTCCTACGAGCAGTACTTC. This translates into CASSGTGSSYEQYF. The chain has TRBV5-1 and TRBJ2-7; TRBD1 matches at 9 bases. Trimming at V came to 4 bases and at J to 0 bases, leaving 2 bases not matched to a gene. The germline V gene encodes CDR1 SGHRS and CDR2 YFSETQ. The CDR3 sequence is 14 residues long.